The 3 T cell receptor beta chains reported below all come from one sample, sequenced in a study of vaccination and CD4 T cells after COVID-19. For these TCRs, the target antigens are not known. With the Oncomine TCR Beta short-read assay, DNA from cultured CD4+ T cells was sequenced. MiXCR, applied by TCRdb to the PCR reads, yields one record per CDR3 protein. The repertoire holds around 10,000 distinct CDR3 sequences, with approximately 20% as singletons. Treatment: approximately 10-day PBMC culture with coronavirus spike peptide pools or control peptides (ViraFEST assay). The sequences come from CD4+ T cells from blood, cultured in vitro, collected after SARS-CoV-2 vaccination. The receptors were sampled from a human donor who had recovered from COVID-19.

The rearrangement links TRBV6-2 or TRBV6-3 to TRBJ2-7; 9 bases agree with TRBD1. The CDR3 is 15 amino acids. In germline, CDR1 is MNHEY, CDR2 SVGEGT. Trimming removed 0 bases from V and 3 bases from J; junction bases left unmatched: 3. The CDR3 region is CASSYSDRGLYEQYF. The CDR3 DNA follows: TGTGCCAGCAGTTACTCGGACAGGGGTCTCTACGAGCAGTACTTC.

The sample holds a few counts of this clonotype. This sequence joins TRBV14 and TRBJ2-1; 11 bases agree with TRBD2. Trimming cost V 7 bases and J 10 bases; bases outside gene matches: 6. Germline V lookup: CDR1 SGHDN, CDR2 FVKESK. The CDR3 has 13 amino acids. The CDR3 spells CASNSRLAGEQFF. The DNA for the CDR3 is TGTGCCAGCAACAGCAGACTAGCGGGAGAGCAGTTCTTC.

This clonotype was picked up one time. The rearrangement joins TRBV5-1 to TRBJ2-3; D call uncertain. Trimming took 1 base from V and 5 from J, leaving 11 bases between them. The CDR3 loop spans 14 amino acids. Germline CDR1 SGHRS, CDR2 YFSETQ. The CDR3 bases are TGCGCCAGCAGCTTGCTCGTGGGCCTAGATACGCAGTATTTT. This encodes CASSLLVGLDTQYF.